The clone carrying this TCR beta chain has a single count. No antigen is known for it. This sample is part of a study of a mutant IDH1 vaccine in newly diagnosed glioma. Study background: Vaccinations, eight in total, occurred in weeks 1, 3, 5, 7, 11, 15, 19, 23. Investigators started vaccination 4-6 weeks after radiotherapy alone, or with temozolomide cycles. Males made up about 60% and females roughly 40% of treated patients, whose mean age was approximately 41 years.

The CDR3 length is 15 residues. Germline CDR1 MNHEY, CDR2 SVGAGI. V shed 6 bases, J shed 4 bases, and the junction held 4 bases outside the gene matches. The time point: week 23, last vaccination. Each dose delivered 300 ug of mutant IDH1 20-mer peptide subcutaneously with imiquimod. Repertoires were generated with immunoSEQ multiplex PCR, while TCRdb's copy carries only in-frame clones and drops some. The sample includes 25,000 to 35,000 clones, 88% seen only once; the top ten take around 2.6%. This sample comprised PBMCs, obtained from a glioma patient whose treatment included an IDH1 peptide vaccine. The V and J genes are TRBV6-5 and TRBJ2-3, with 13 bases lining up with TRBD2. This receptor was identified in a man between 35 and 55 years old with glioma. The CDR3 reads CASSLLAGGPDTQYF. In DNA form, the CDR3 reads TGTGCCAGCAGCCTACTAGCGGGGGGGCCAGATACGCAGTATTTT.